Listed below are T cell receptor beta chains from one sample, sequenced in a study of spatial heterogeneity in lung cancer. TCRdb ran MiXCR on the 5' RACE reads and lists one entry per CDR3 protein. The sample carries 45,000 to 55,000 distinct CDR3 sequences, under 6% recorded once. The starting material was PBMCs, obtained at surgery. These receptors all come from a male donor with early-stage non-small cell lung cancer. Both conserved end residues are part of each CDR3. The order of the fields is V gene, J gene, D gene, clone size, CDR3 DNA, CDR3 protein. D genes are given only for firm matches. A row's size may be missing; if present it is once, few, many or a size class.

TRBV20-1	TRBJ2-7	TRBD1	many	TGCAGTGCTACGGGACAGGGGGTCGGCGAGCAGTACTTC	CSATGQGVGEQYF
TRBV6-5	TRBJ1-1	-	many	TGTGCCAGCAGTTACCCCGGGGCCCGTGAAGCTTTCTTT	CASSYPGAREAFF
TRBV10-3	TRBJ2-3	TRBD2	many	TGTGCCATCAGTGAGACTAGCGGAAGCACAGATACGCAGTATTTT	CAISETSGSTDTQYF
TRBV28	TRBJ2-7	-	many	TGTGCCAGCAGTTTTAACCGATGGGACACGTCTGGCTACGAGCAGTACTTC	CASSFNRWDTSGYEQYF
TRBV2	TRBJ2-6	-	many	TGTGCCAGCAGTGTGGACTCTGGGGCCAACGTCCTGACTTTC	CASSVDSGANVLTF
TRBV11-2	TRBJ2-7	TRBD2	many	TGTGCCAGCAGCTGGACGAGCGGGAGCTACGAGCAGTACTTC	CASSWTSGSYEQYF
TRBV4-3	TRBJ2-7	-	many	TGCGCCAGCAGCCAAGGACGGGATGACTATTACGAGCAGTACTTC	CASSQGRDDYYEQYF
TRBV12-3/TRBV12-4	TRBJ2-5	TRBD1	few	TGTGCCAGCAGTTTTTCGACAGGGGTGGAGACCCAGTACTTC	CASSFSTGVETQYF
TRBV10-3	TRBJ2-5	-	-	TGTGCCATCAGTGAGTCGCCACGAGCTCCACAAGAGACCCAGTACTTC	CAISESPRAPQETQYF
TRBV4-2	TRBJ2-2	-	many	TGTGCCAGCAGCCAAGCAGGGGTTGTTACCGGGGAGCTGTTTTTT	CASSQAGVVTGELFF
TRBV12-3/TRBV12-4	TRBJ1-5	TRBD1	few	TGTGCCAGCAGGCCAGGGGGCGCCGAGCAGCCCCAGCATTTT	CASRPGGAEQPQHF
TRBV5-6	TRBJ2-1	TRBD2	many	TGTGCCAGCAGCTTCACCAGCGGGAGATCCAATGAGCAGTTCTTC	CASSFTSGRSNEQFF
TRBV6-6	TRBJ2-1	TRBD2	many	TGTGCCAGCATTTGGACTAGCGGGATTGGCGATGAGCAGTTCTTC	CASIWTSGIGDEQFF
TRBV20-1	TRBJ2-3	-	few	TGCAGTGCTAAAGCGGTTAGCACAGATACGCAGTATTTT	CSAKAVSTDTQYF
TRBV2	TRBJ1-5	TRBD1	many	TGTGCCAGCAGTGGTGACAGGGTCAATCAGCCCCAGCATTTT	CASSGDRVNQPQHF
TRBV25-1	TRBJ2-1	-	many	TGTGCCAGCAGTGAATTGGAGGGAAGAGGGTACAATGAGCAGTTCTTC	CASSELEGRGYNEQFF
TRBV5-1	TRBJ2-5	-	many	TGCGCCAGCAGCTTGGAGGGCGTCGAGACCCAGTACTTC	CASSLEGVETQYF
TRBV20-1	TRBJ1-1	-	many	TGCAGTGCTCGGGGACATCGCATGAACACTGAAGCTTTCTTT	CSARGHRMNTEAFF
TRBV27	TRBJ2-2	-	many	TGTGCCAGCCGGGTTCGGGACACCGGGGAGCTGTTTTTT	CASRVRDTGELFF
TRBV19	TRBJ1-5	-	-	TGTGCCAGTAGTACAAGGGCGAGTGGCAATCAGCCCCAGCATTTT	CASSTRASGNQPQHF
TRBV2	TRBJ2-1	-	many	TGTGCCAGCAGTGCGGACTACAGTGAGCAGTTCTTC	CASSADYSEQFF
TRBV4-3	TRBJ1-2	-	many	TGCGCCAGCAGCCAATATCGGGCAGCCCAAGGCTATGGCTACACCTTC	CASSQYRAAQGYGYTF
TRBV6-6	TRBJ2-4	-	many	TGTGCCAGCAGTTACGGCCAGGAGAAAAACATTCAGTACTTC	CASSYGQEKNIQYF
TRBV3-1	TRBJ2-3	-	many	TGTGCCAGCAGCCAAATCCTGTACGGGGGTTCCGATACGCAGTATTTT	CASSQILYGGSDTQYF